Sequencing of this T cell receptor beta chain was carried out in a study of Tregs in tolerant kidney transplant recipients. Study findings and constraints: Biological reproducibility was not directly addressed in this study.

V was clipped by 4 bases and J by 4 bases; unmatched bases: 10. The CDR3 is 15 amino acids. Germline-derived CDR1 and CDR2 are SGDLS and YYNGEE. TCRdb's table, derived via immunoSEQ multiplex PCR, lists solely in-frame clones and lacks some. The table records about 15,000 clones, 80% of them present only once. On this clone itself: Its cognate antigen is unknown.

The clonotype comes from a human donor who received a combined kidney and bone marrow transplant. The chain uses TRBV9 and TRBJ2-7; 8 bases agree with TRBD1. The source material was Tregs from blood, sampled before the transplant. The CDR3 DNA reads as TGTGCCAGCAGCACACGAGACAGGGGCCCTTACGAGCAGTACTTC. This encodes CASSTRDRGPYEQYF.